Listed here are 8 T cell receptor beta chains from one sample, sequenced in a study of T cells of healthy individuals. Via MiXCR, TCRdb re-called the 5' RACE reads, giving one row per CDR3 protein. This table holds more than 85,000 distinct CDR3 sequences, 15% to 20% found once. The receptor source for this set is a human donor in good health.

The table lists this clonotype with many counts. The J gene is TRBJ2-7, the V gene TRBV29-1; TRBD1 or TRBD2 may be the D gene (7 bases each). V was trimmed by 5 bases and J by 4 bases, leaving 15 bases between them. Germline loops: CDR1 SQVTM, CDR2 ANQGSEA. CDR3 length equals 13 residues. Written as DNA, the CDR3 is TGCAGCGTTCCCCGACAGGGAGGGTACGAGCAGTACTTC. It specifies CSVPRQGGYEQYF.

The chain joins TRBV7-9 to TRBJ1-6; 8 nucleotides match TRBD1. The V segment lost 1 base and the J segment 10 bases; nucleotides outside the gene matches: 12. The CDR3 extends over 17 amino acids. CDR1 is SEHNR, CDR2 FQNEAQ, per germline (reference sequence). CDR3 sequence: CASSLGTGREDGSPLHF. In nucleotides, the CDR3 is TGTGCCAGCAGCTTAGGGACAGGGAGAGAGGACGGATCACCCCTCCACTTT.

In this sample, this clonotype turned up a few times. J is TRBJ2-6 and V is TRBV2; no clear D. CDR1 is SNHLY and CDR2 is FYNNEI in the germline V gene. The length of the CDR3 is 16 residues. The ends were cut back, 6 bases at V and 2 bases at J, with 14 bases in the middle. The CDR3 DNA follows: TGTGCCAGCAGACCGCATATTGGGGCTGGGGCCAACGTCCTGACTTTC. Protein: CASRPHIGAGANVLTF. Variable domain in full (rest from reference TRBV2 and TRBJ2-6): EPEVTQTPSHQVTQMGQEVILRCVPISNHLYFYWYRQILGQKVEFLVSFYNNEISEKSEIFDDQFSVERPDGSNFTLKIRSTKLEDSAMYFCASRPHIGAGANVLTFGAGSRLTVL.

This chain connects TRBV20-1 to TRBJ2-3, with unresolved D. CDR3 size: 14 residues. Germline assignment: CDR1 DFQATT and CDR2 SNEGSKA (reference sequence). The germline V and J ends were trimmed by 6 bases and 2 bases, with 15 bases remaining between them. This CDR3 is CSALVDKFTDTQYF. CDR3 sequence (DNA): TGCAGTGCCCTAGTAGATAAGTTCACAGATACGCAGTATTTT.

This clonotype was seen a few times. V is TRBV20-1 and J is TRBJ1-6; no firm D call. The V end was cut by 0 bases, the J end by 8 bases, with 8 bases between. The germline CDR1 and CDR2 sequences are DFQATT and SNEGSKA (reference sequence). The CDR3 extends over 13 amino acids. For the CDR3, the DNA is TGCAGTGCTAGAGATCTTACTCATTCACCCCTCCACTTT. Protein product: CSARDLTHSPLHF.

The rearrangement uses TRBV27 and TRBJ2-4, with 7 bases matching TRBD1. This CDR3 is 14 amino acids long. Germline V lookup: CDR1 MNHEY, CDR2 SMNVEV (reference sequence). V lost 5 bases, J lost 7 bases, and 8 bases stayed unmatched. CDR3 region: CASSLSEDRNIQYF. Written as DNA, the CDR3 is TGTGCCAGCAGTCTCTCGGAGGACAGGAACATTCAGTACTTC.

This clonotype was recorded only once. The chain joins TRBV3-1 to TRBJ2-6; D gene ambiguous. The CDR3 has 18 residues. Trimming removed 3 bases at V and 0 bases at J, with 15 bases between. In germline, CDR1 is LGHDT, CDR2 YNNKEL (reference sequence). In DNA, the CDR3 is TGTGCCAGCAGCCATTTTGGCAGATCCATCTCTGGGGCCAACGTCCTGACTTTC. This codes for CASSHFGRSISGANVLTF.

This chain links TRBV5-1 with TRBJ1-2; perhaps TRBD1 as D (5 bases). This CDR3 is 13 amino acids long. Germline loops: CDR1 SGHRS, CDR2 YFSETQ. V lost 2 bases to trimming and J lost 4 bases, with 9 bases between them. The chain's CDR3 is CASSFDSGYGYTF. CDR3 in DNA: TGCGCCAGCAGCTTCGACAGTGGCTATGGCTACACCTTC.